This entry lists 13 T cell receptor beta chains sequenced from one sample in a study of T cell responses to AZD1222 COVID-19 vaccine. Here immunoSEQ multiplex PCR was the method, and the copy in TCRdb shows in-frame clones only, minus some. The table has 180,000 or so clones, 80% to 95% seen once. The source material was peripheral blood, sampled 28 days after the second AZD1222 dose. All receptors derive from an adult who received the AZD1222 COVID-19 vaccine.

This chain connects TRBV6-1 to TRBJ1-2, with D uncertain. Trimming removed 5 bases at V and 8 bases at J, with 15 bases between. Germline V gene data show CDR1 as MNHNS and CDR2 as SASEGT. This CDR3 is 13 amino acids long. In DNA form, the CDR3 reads TGTGCCAGCAGTTCCCTCGAGTCTCGGGGCTACACCTTC. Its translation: CASSSLESRGYTF.

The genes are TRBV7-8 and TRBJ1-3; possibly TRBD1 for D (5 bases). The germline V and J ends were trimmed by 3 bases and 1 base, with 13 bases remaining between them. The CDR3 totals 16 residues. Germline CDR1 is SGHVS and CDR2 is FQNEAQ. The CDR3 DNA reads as TGTGCCAGCAGCTTCGGGGCAGGGAGTTCTGGAAACACCATATATTTT. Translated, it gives CASSFGAGSSGNTIYF.

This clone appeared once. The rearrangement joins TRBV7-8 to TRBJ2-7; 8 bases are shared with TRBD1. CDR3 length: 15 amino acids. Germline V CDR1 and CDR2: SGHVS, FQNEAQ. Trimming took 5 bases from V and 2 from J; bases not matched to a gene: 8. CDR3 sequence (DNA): TGTGCCAGCAGCCAAGACAGGGGATGGGCCTACGAGCAGTACTTC. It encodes CASSQDRGWAYEQYF.

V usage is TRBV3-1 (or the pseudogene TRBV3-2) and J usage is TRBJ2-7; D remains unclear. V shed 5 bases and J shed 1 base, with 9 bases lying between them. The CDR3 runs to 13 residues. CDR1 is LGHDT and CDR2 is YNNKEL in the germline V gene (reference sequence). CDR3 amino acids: CASSLIGSYEQYF. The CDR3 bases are TGTGCCAGCAGCTTGATAGGGTCCTACGAGCAGTACTTC.

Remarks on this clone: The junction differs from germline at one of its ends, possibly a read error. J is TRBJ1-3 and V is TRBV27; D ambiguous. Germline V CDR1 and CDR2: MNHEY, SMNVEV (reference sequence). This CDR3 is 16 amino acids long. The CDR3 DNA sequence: TGTGCCAGCAGTGCATCTACAGAACTTTCTGGAAGCACCATATATTTT. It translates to CASSASTELSGSTIYF.

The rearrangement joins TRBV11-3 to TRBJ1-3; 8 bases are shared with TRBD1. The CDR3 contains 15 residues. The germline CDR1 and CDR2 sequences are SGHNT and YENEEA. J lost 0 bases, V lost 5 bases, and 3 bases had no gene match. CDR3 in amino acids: CASSRGQVSGNTIYF. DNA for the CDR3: TGTGCCAGCAGCCGGGGACAGGTCTCTGGAAACACCATATATTTT. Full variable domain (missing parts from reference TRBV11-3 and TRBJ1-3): EAGVVQSPRYKIIEKKQPVAFWCNPISGHNTLYWYLQNLGQGPELLIRYENEEAVDDSQLPKDRFSAERLKGVDSTLKIQPAELGDSAVYLCASSRGQVSGNTIYFGEGSWLTVV.

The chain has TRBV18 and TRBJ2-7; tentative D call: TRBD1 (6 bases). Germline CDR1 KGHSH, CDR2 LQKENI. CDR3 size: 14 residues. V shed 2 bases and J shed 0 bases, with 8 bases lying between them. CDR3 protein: CASSPATGSYEQYF. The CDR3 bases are TGTGCCAGCTCACCAGCGACAGGCTCCTACGAGCAGTACTTC. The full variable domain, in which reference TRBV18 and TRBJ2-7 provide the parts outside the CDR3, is NAGVMQNPRHLVRRRGQEARLRCSPMKGHSHVYWYRQLPEEGLKFMVYLQKENIIDESGMPKERFSAEFPKEGPSILRIQQVVRGDSAAYFCASSPATGSYEQYFGPGTRLTVT.

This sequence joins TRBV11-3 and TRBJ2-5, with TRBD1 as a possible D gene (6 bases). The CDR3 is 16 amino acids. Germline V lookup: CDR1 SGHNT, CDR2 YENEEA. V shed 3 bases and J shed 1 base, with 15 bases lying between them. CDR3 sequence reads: CASSLGASRFQETQYF. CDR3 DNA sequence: TGTGCCAGCAGCTTGGGGGCCAGCCGCTTCCAAGAGACCCAGTACTTC.

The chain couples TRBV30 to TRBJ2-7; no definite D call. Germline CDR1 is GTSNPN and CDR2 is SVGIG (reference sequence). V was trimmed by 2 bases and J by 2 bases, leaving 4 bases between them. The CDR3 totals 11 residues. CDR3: CAWSTAYEQYF. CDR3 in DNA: TGTGCCTGGAGTACAGCCTACGAGCAGTACTTC.

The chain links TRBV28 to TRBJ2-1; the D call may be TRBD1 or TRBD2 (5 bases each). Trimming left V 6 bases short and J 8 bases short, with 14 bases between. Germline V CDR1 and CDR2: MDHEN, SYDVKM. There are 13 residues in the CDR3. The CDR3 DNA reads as TGTGCCAGCAGGGGGACGGGACCCCATGAGCAGTTCTTC. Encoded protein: CASRGTGPHEQFF.

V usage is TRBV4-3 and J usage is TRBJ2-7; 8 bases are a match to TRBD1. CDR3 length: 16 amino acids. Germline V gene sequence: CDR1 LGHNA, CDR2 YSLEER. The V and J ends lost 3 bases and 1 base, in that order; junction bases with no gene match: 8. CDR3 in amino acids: CASSQEDRGPSYEQYF. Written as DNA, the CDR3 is TGCGCCAGCAGCCAGGAAGACAGGGGTCCGTCCTACGAGCAGTACTTC.

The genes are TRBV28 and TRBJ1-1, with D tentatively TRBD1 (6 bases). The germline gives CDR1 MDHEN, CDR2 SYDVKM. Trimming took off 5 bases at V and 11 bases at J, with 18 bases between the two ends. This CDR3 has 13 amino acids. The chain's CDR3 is CASSQTPRGGAFF. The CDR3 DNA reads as TGTGCCAGCAGTCAGACCCCCAGGGGTGGGGCTTTCTTT. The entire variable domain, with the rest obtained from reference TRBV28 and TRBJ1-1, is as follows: DVKVTQSSRYLVKRTGEKVFLECVQDMDHENMFWYRQDPGLGLRLIYFSYDVKMKEKGDIPEGYSVSREKKERFSLILESASTNQTSMYLCASSQTPRGGAFFGQGTRLTVV.

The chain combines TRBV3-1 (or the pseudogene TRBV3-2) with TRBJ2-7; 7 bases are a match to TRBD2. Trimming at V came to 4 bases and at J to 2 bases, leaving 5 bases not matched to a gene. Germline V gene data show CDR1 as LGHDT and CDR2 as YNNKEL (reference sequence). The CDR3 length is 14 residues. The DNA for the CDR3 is TGTGCCAGCAGCCTGGGGGGGTGGGCCTACGAGCAGTACTTC. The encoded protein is CASSLGGWAYEQYF.